This TCR beta chain emerged from a study of human thymus T cells. Trimming cost V 5 bases and J 6 bases; bases outside gene matches: 6. Germline CDR1 reads SGHTA; CDR2 reads FQGNSA. The CDR3 loop spans 15 amino acids. Thymic samples were excised during corrective heart operations. Study results and limitations: There were highly overlapping thymic repertoires among unrelated individuals, as related research reported.

With regard to this clone: The antigen remains unidentified.

Only in-frame clones appear in the TCRdb table, and some are missing; sequencing was by immunoSEQ multiplex PCR. The table has tens of thousands of clones, 85% to 95% seen once. The chain employs TRBV7-2 and TRBJ2-7; 14 nucleotides align to TRBD2. The clonotype comes from a girl under three years old with a congenital heart defect but otherwise immunologically healthy. The sequenced material came from thymus tissue. CDR3 region: CASSTRLAGGREQYF. The CDR3, as DNA: TGTGCCAGCAGCACCCGACTAGCGGGAGGGCGCGAGCAGTACTTC.